This entry is about one T cell receptor (beta chain). Its antigen is not identified. The sample belongs to a study of Tregs in tolerant kidney transplant recipients. Produced via immunoSEQ multiplex PCR; TCRdb's table is partial and in-frame only. The sample holds roughly 250,000 clones, about 80% seen once. General study points: Tregs expanded with activated donor B cells seemed most donor-specific.

CDR3 size: 12 residues. Trimming took 0 bases from V and 8 from J, leaving 8 bases between them. Germline V gene lookup returns CDR1 SGHRS and CDR2 YFSETQ. The sequenced sample consisted of CD4+ T cells from blood. The chain has TRBV5-1 and TRBJ1-2, with D possibly TRBD1 on 6 matching bases. The sequence was collected from a human donor in good health. The CDR3 is CASSLDRAGYTF. CDR3 sequence (DNA): TGCGCCAGCAGCTTGGACAGGGCGGGCTACACCTTC.